The table lists the clone carrying this TCR beta chain with a few counts. The PCR ran on 60 Vbeta and 13 Jbeta primers. The assay was immunoSEQ multiplex PCR, and TCRdb's table has in-frame clones only and misses some. The sample shows roughly 160,000 clones, 70% to 90% of them seen only once. The CDR3 runs 14 residues. With 3 bases removed from V and 4 bases from J, the gap between germline ends came to 11 bases. CDR1 is MRHNA and CDR2 is SNTAGT in the germline V gene. The data were taken from a study of cytomegalovirus exposure and HLA in healthy donors. The material sequenced was PBMCs. The TCR comes from a young man in good health and CMV-seropositive. The gene calls are TRBV6-4 and TRBJ2-3; tentative D call: TRBD1 (7 bases). The CDR3 region is CASSEEGAADTQYF. CDR3 nucleotide sequence: TGTGCCAGCAGTGAGGAGGGGGCCGCAGATACGCAGTATTTT.